The present entry profiles one TCR beta chain with its context. Germline CDR1 reads MNHEY; CDR2 reads SVGAGI. The V gene lost 3 bases and the J gene lost 5 bases, with 14 bases spanning the gap. The CDR3 runs 15 residues. These data originate in a study of T cell changes during pregnancy in multiple sclerosis. The method was immunoSEQ multiplex PCR; TCRdb's version includes in-frame clones alone and lacks a portion of them. This table has under 45,000 clones, about nine tenths appearing once. Here the sequenced sample was CD4+ T cells from peripheral blood mononuclear cells, taken in the second trimester of pregnancy. V and J are TRBV6-5 and TRBJ2-1; D gene unclear. The sequence derives from a female donor with multiple sclerosis, enrolled in a pregnancy study. CDR3 coding DNA: TGTGCCAGCAGTTATACGAGGCTCCAGAACAATGAGCAGTTCTTC. It specifies CASSYTRLQNNEQFF.